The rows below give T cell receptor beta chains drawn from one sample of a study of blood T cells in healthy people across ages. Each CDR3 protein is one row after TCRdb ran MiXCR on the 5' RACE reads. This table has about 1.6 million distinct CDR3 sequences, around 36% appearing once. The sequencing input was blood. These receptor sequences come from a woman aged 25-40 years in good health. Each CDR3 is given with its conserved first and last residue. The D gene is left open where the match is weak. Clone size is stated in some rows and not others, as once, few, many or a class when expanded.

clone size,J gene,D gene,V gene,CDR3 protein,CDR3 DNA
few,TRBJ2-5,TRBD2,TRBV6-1,CASRGLAGRQETQYF,TGTGCCAGCAGGGGACTAGCGGGGAGGCAAGAGACCCAGTACTTC
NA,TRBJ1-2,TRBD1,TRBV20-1,CSARTRQGALNYGYTF,TGCAGTGCACGGACCCGCCAGGGGGCCCTTAACTATGGCTACACCTTC
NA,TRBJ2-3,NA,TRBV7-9,CASSPRREDTDTQYF,TGTGCCAGCAGCCCGAGGAGGGAGGACACAGATACGCAGTATTTT
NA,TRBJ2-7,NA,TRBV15,CATSRDLRSQQETRYF,TGTGCCACCAGCAGAGATTTACGGAGCCAGCAAGAGACCCGGTACTTC
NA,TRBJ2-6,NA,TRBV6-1,CASSARRVSANVLTF,TGTGCCAGCAGTGCCAGGAGGGTATCCGCCAACGTCCTGACTTTC
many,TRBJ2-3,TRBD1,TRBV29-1,CSVFGTEITDTQYF,TGCAGCGTCTTCGGGACAGAGATCACAGATACGCAGTATTTT
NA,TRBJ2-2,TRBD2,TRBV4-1,CASSLSHASGRTRTGELFF,TGCGCCAGCAGCCTATCCCATGCGAGCGGGAGGACCCGCACCGGGGAGCTGTTTTTT
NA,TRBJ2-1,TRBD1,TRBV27,CASSGSTGGNEQFF,TGTGCCAGCAGTGGGAGCACAGGGGGAAATGAGCAGTTCTTC
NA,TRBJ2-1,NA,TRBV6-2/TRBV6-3,CASGNEGPWGGYEQFF,TGTGCCAGCGGAAACGAAGGCCCCTGGGGAGGCTATGAGCAGTTCTTC
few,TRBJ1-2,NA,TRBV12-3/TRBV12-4,CASGSGAYYGYTF,TGTGCCAGCGGTTCAGGGGCGTACTATGGCTACACCTTC
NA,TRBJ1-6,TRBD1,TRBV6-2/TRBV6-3,CASSQDRGFSPLHF,TGTGCCAGCAGTCAAGACAGGGGGTTCTCACCCCTCCACTTT
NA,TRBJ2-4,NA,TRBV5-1,CASSLKAEVAKNIQYF,TGCGCCAGCAGCCTGAAGGCAGAAGTCGCCAAAAACATTCAGTACTTC
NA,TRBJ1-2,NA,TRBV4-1,CASSQPRVWRDGGYTF,TGCGCCAGCAGCCAACCTAGGGTCTGGAGGGACGGGGGCTACACCTTC
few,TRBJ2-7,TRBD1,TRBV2,CASGSGTGDEQYF,TGTGCCAGCGGATCCGGGACAGGGGACGAGCAGTACTTC
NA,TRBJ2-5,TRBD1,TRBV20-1,CSARPPGQGGETQYF,TGCAGTGCTAGACCCCCGGGACAGGGAGGAGAGACCCAGTACTTC
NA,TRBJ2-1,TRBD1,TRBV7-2,CARGGTGYNEQFF,TGTGCCAGGGGCGGGACAGGCTACAATGAGCAGTTCTTC
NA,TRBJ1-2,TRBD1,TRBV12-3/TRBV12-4,CASSLGGDRGQSGYTF,TGTGCCAGCAGTTTAGGTGGGGACAGGGGGCAAAGTGGCTACACCTTC
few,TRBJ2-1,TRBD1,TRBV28,CASSFPGQGVSNEQFF,TGTGCCAGCAGTTTCCCGGGACAGGGGGTCTCCAATGAGCAGTTCTTC
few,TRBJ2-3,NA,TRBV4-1,CASSQEYLERSTDTQYF,TGCGCCAGCAGCCAAGAGTATCTGGAGAGAAGCACAGATACGCAGTATTTT
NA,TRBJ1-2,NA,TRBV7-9,CASSPTRPTMNYGYTF,TGTGCCAGCAGCCCTACCAGACCCACGATGAACTATGGCTACACCTTC
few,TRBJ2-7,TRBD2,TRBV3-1,CASSRNLAGGAPYEQYF,TGTGCCAGCAGCCGAAACCTAGCGGGGGGGGCCCCCTACGAGCAGTACTTC
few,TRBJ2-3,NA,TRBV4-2,CASSQEGPGLDTQYF,TGTGCCAGCAGCCAAGAAGGGCCAGGTCTGGATACGCAGTATTTT
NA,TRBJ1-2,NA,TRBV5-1,CASTSKIGLSNYGYTF,TGCGCCAGCACTTCCAAAATAGGCCTCTCTAACTATGGCTACACCTTC
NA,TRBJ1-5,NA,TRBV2,CASKIQGDSNQPQHF,TGTGCCAGCAAGATACAGGGTGATAGCAATCAGCCCCAGCATTTT
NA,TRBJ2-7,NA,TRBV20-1,CSARVKTRPGAAAYSYEQYF,TGCAGTGCTAGAGTCAAGACACGACCCGGTGCCGCCGCTTACTCCTACGAGCAGTACTTC
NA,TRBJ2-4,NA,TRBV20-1,CSAGGPLEAKNIQYF,TGCAGTGCGGGGGGGCCGCTGGAGGCCAAAAACATTCAGTACTTC
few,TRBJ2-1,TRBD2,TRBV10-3,CAISPLAGGYDEQFF,TGTGCCATCAGCCCACTAGCGGGGGGGTACGATGAGCAGTTCTTC
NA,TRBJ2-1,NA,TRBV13,CASSTLMSKQFF,TGTGCCAGCAGCACTCTAATGAGTAAGCAGTTCTTC
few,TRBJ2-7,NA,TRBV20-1,CSARVGNEQYF,TGCAGTGCCCGGGTGGGGAACGAGCAGTACTTC
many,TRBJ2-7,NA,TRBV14,CASSQSTGSGGQYF,TGTGCCAGCAGCCAATCGACAGGGAGCGGGGGGCAGTACTTC
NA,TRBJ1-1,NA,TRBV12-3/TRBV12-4,CASRKDSRLYAFF,TGTGCCAGCAGGAAAGACTCGAGGCTTTACGCTTTCTTT
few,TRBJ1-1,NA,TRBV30,CAWSTTENTEAFF,TGTGCCTGGAGTACAACAGAGAACACTGAAGCTTTCTTT
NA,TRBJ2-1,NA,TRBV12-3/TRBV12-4,CATVTGAGEQFF,TGTGCCACCGTAACAGGGGCGGGGGAGCAGTTCTTC
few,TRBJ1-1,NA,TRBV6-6,CASSYSEGEAFF,TGTGCCAGCAGTTACTCGGAGGGGGAAGCTTTCTTT
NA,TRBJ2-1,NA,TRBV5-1,CASSLANFGGDEQFF,TGCGCCAGCAGCTTGGCCAATTTCGGGGGCGATGAGCAGTTCTTC
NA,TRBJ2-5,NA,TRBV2,CASSKGVWETQYF,TGTGCCAGCAGCAAGGGGGTTTGGGAGACCCAGTACTTC
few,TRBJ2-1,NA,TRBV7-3,CASSPLTRNEQFF,TGTGCCAGCAGCCCCCTGACTCGCAATGAGCAGTTCTTC
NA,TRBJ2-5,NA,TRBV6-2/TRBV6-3,CASRRSLPGLETQYF,TGTGCCAGCAGAAGGTCACTGCCAGGGTTAGAGACCCAGTACTTC
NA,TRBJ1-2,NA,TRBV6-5,CASSYREGGWYGYTF,TGTGCCAGCAGTTACAGGGAGGGAGGATGGTATGGCTACACCTTC
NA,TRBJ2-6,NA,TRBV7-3,CASSPTGTSGANVLTF,TGTGCCAGCAGCCCCACAGGGACATCTGGGGCCAACGTCCTGACTTTC
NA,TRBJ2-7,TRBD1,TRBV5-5,CASSLPDRGSYEQYF,TGTGCCAGCAGCTTGCCAGACAGGGGGTCCTACGAGCAGTACTTC
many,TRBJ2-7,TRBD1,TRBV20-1,CSARTLHRGESYEQYF,TGCAGTGCTAGGACCCTGCACAGGGGGGAATCCTACGAGCAGTACTTC
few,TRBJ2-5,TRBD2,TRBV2,CASSDAGLAGVQYF,TGTGCCAGCAGTGATGCGGGACTAGCGGGAGTTCAGTACTTC